This is a list of T cell receptor beta chains from one sample in a study of CD8 T cells in ankylosing spondylitis. A single record per CDR3 protein comes from TCRdb applying MiXCR to the 5' RACE reads. The profile shows more than 300,000 distinct CDR3 sequences, under 14% of them singletons. The sequencing input was blood, either unsorted or a sorted T cell fraction (not recorded which). These receptors were obtained from a female donor with ankylosing spondylitis or in good health (not recorded which). Each CDR3 is given with its conserved first and last residue. A D gene is named only where the DNA matches it firmly. Clone size is stated in some rows and not others, as once, few, many or a class when expanded.

J gene: TRBJ2-5; D gene: -; clone size: -; V gene: TRBV9; CDR3 protein: CASSDGTRETQYF; CDR3 DNA: TGTGCCAGCAGCGATGGGACGCGAGAGACCCAGTACTTC
J gene: TRBJ2-7; D gene: -; clone size: -; V gene: TRBV7-9; CDR3 protein: CASSSISYEQYF; CDR3 DNA: TGTGCCAGCAGCTCAATTTCCTACGAGCAGTACTTC
J gene: TRBJ2-7; D gene: TRBD2; clone size: many; V gene: TRBV20-1; CDR3 protein: CSASPPSGIKYEQYF; CDR3 DNA: TGCAGTGCTAGCCCTCCTAGCGGGATTAAGTACGAGCAGTACTTC
J gene: TRBJ2-3; D gene: -; clone size: many; V gene: TRBV5-1; CDR3 protein: CASSAWESAYDTQYF; CDR3 DNA: TGCGCCAGCAGCGCCTGGGAATCCGCGTACGATACGCAGTATTTT
J gene: TRBJ2-2; D gene: -; clone size: once; V gene: TRBV19; CDR3 protein: CASSPLWELFF; CDR3 DNA: TGTGCCAGTAGCCCCCTTTGGGAGCTGTTTTTT
J gene: TRBJ1-3; D gene: -; clone size: -; V gene: TRBV28; CDR3 protein: CASKRPGASSGNTIYF; CDR3 DNA: TGTGCCAGCAAACGACCGGGGGCAAGCTCTGGAAACACCATATATTTT
J gene: TRBJ1-6; D gene: TRBD1; clone size: few; V gene: TRBV7-9; CDR3 protein: CASSFVGGRNSPLHF; CDR3 DNA: TGTGCCAGCAGCTTCGTAGGGGGCCGTAATTCACCCCTCCACTTT
J gene: TRBJ2-2; D gene: -; clone size: few; V gene: TRBV7-2; CDR3 protein: CASSVGNAGELFF; CDR3 DNA: TGTGCCAGCAGCGTAGGAAACGCCGGGGAGCTGTTTTTT
J gene: TRBJ2-7; D gene: -; clone size: few; V gene: TRBV5-1; CDR3 protein: CASSLRSIGPYEQYF; CDR3 DNA: TGCGCCAGCAGCCTTCGGAGCATTGGGCCCTACGAGCAGTACTTC
J gene: TRBJ2-7; D gene: TRBD1; clone size: many; V gene: TRBV20-1; CDR3 protein: CTVRRTGTYEQYF; CDR3 DNA: TGCACCGTCCGTAGGACAGGGACCTACGAGCAGTACTTC
J gene: TRBJ2-7; D gene: -; clone size: many; V gene: TRBV20-1; CDR3 protein: CSAGNPRSGSYEQYF; CDR3 DNA: TGCAGTGCTGGAAATCCCCGATCGGGGTCCTACGAGCAGTACTTC
J gene: TRBJ2-7; D gene: -; clone size: few; V gene: TRBV25-1; CDR3 protein: CASSESGLSYF; CDR3 DNA: TGTGCCAGCAGTGAATCAGGCCTTAGCTACTTC
J gene: TRBJ2-3; D gene: TRBD1; clone size: many; V gene: TRBV29-1; CDR3 protein: CSVELAGGTTDTQYF; CDR3 DNA: TGCAGCGTTGAGTTGGCAGGGGGCACGACAGATACGCAGTATTTT
J gene: TRBJ2-5; D gene: TRBD2; clone size: -; V gene: TRBV7-2; CDR3 protein: CASSLASRAAGQETQYF; CDR3 DNA: TGTGCCAGCAGCTTAGCAAGTCGAGCAGCGGGACAAGAGACCCAGTACTTC
J gene: TRBJ1-6; D gene: -; clone size: -; V gene: TRBV6-5; CDR3 protein: CASSYQGDNSPLHF; CDR3 DNA: TGTGCCAGCAGTTACCAGGGAGATAATTCACCCCTCCACTTT
J gene: TRBJ2-1; D gene: TRBD1; clone size: few; V gene: TRBV7-3; CDR3 protein: CATAAGTGNEQFF; CDR3 DNA: TGTGCCACCGCCGCCGGGACAGGCAATGAGCAGTTCTTC
J gene: TRBJ2-5; D gene: TRBD2; clone size: many; V gene: TRBV20-1; CDR3 protein: CSARDPWTSGPQETQYF; CDR3 DNA: TGCAGTGCTAGAGATCCGTGGACTAGCGGACCCCAAGAGACCCAGTACTTC
J gene: TRBJ2-3; D gene: TRBD1; clone size: many; V gene: TRBV7-2; CDR3 protein: CASGVPDRVTDTQYF; CDR3 DNA: TGTGCCAGCGGCGTACCCGACAGGGTGACAGATACGCAGTATTTT
J gene: TRBJ1-1; D gene: TRBD1; clone size: many; V gene: TRBV11-2; CDR3 protein: CASRLNRGPGNTEAFF; CDR3 DNA: TGTGCCAGCAGACTTAACAGGGGTCCTGGGAACACTGAAGCTTTCTTT
J gene: TRBJ1-2; D gene: TRBD1; clone size: many; V gene: TRBV28; CDR3 protein: CASSRMTGNGYTF; CDR3 DNA: TGTGCCAGCAGCCGAATGACAGGGAATGGCTACACCTTC
J gene: TRBJ2-7; D gene: -; clone size: many; V gene: TRBV18; CDR3 protein: CASSPPMGASYEQYF; CDR3 DNA: TGTGCCAGCTCACCACCGATGGGGGCCTCCTACGAGCAGTACTTC
J gene: TRBJ2-4; D gene: TRBD1; clone size: many; V gene: TRBV20-1; CDR3 protein: CSAQGESYKNIQYF; CDR3 DNA: TGCAGTGCCCAGGGGGAGTCATACAAAAACATTCAGTACTTC
J gene: TRBJ1-1; D gene: -; clone size: many; V gene: TRBV20-1; CDR3 protein: CSARDIRQMNTEAFF; CDR3 DNA: TGCAGTGCTAGAGATATCAGGCAGATGAACACTGAAGCTTTCTTT
J gene: TRBJ1-2; D gene: TRBD1; clone size: many; V gene: TRBV7-9; CDR3 protein: CASSSDRDYGYTF; CDR3 DNA: TGTGCCAGCAGCTCGGACAGGGACTATGGCTACACCTTC
J gene: TRBJ2-3; D gene: TRBD2; clone size: few; V gene: TRBV24-1; CDR3 protein: CATSDTLPAGANTDTQYF; CDR3 DNA: TGTGCCACCAGTGATACCTTACCAGCGGGGGCGAACACAGATACGCAGTATTTT
J gene: TRBJ2-1; D gene: -; clone size: -; V gene: TRBV5-1; CDR3 protein: CASSTALGSYNEQFF; CDR3 DNA: TGCGCCAGCAGCACCGCCCTGGGGTCCTACAATGAGCAGTTCTTC
J gene: TRBJ2-3; D gene: -; clone size: many; V gene: TRBV15; CDR3 protein: CATSPGLPTDTQYF; CDR3 DNA: TGTGCCACCTCCCCGGGACTCCCCACAGATACGCAGTATTTT
J gene: TRBJ2-7; D gene: TRBD1; clone size: many; V gene: TRBV4-3; CDR3 protein: CASSQTTGVHEQYF; CDR3 DNA: TGCGCCAGCAGCCAGACGACAGGGGTGCACGAGCAGTACTTC
J gene: TRBJ2-7; D gene: -; clone size: many; V gene: TRBV3-1; CDR3 protein: CASSPSEVYEQYF; CDR3 DNA: TGTGCCAGCAGCCCAAGTGAGGTCTACGAGCAGTACTTC
J gene: TRBJ2-7; D gene: -; clone size: many; V gene: TRBV15; CDR3 protein: CATSRDARRQRGEQYF; CDR3 DNA: TGTGCCACCAGCAGAGATGCGCGGAGACAGAGAGGGGAGCAGTACTTC
J gene: TRBJ2-6; D gene: -; clone size: few; V gene: TRBV7-8; CDR3 protein: CASSPSVFAGGSTGANVLTF; CDR3 DNA: TGTGCCAGCAGCCCCAGCGTATTTGCAGGAGGGTCTACTGGGGCCAACGTCCTGACTTTC
J gene: TRBJ1-1; D gene: -; clone size: many; V gene: TRBV30; CDR3 protein: CAWSQGWNTEAFF; CDR3 DNA: TGTGCCTGGTCGCAGGGGTGGAACACTGAAGCTTTCTTT
J gene: TRBJ1-1; D gene: -; clone size: many; V gene: TRBV7-7; CDR3 protein: CASSFTPGTHRGDTEAFF; CDR3 DNA: TGTGCCAGCAGCTTTACCCCGGGGACTCACCGAGGGGACACTGAAGCTTTCTTT
J gene: TRBJ2-1; D gene: -; clone size: -; V gene: TRBV4-2; CDR3 protein: CASGPGPHNEQFF; CDR3 DNA: TGTGCCAGCGGCCCCGGGCCCCACAATGAGCAGTTCTTC
J gene: TRBJ2-1; D gene: TRBD2; clone size: many; V gene: TRBV15; CDR3 protein: CATSGTSGRSYNEQFF; CDR3 DNA: TGTGCCACCAGCGGGACTAGCGGGAGATCCTACAATGAGCAGTTCTTC
J gene: TRBJ2-5; D gene: -; clone size: many; V gene: TRBV27; CDR3 protein: CASSRDFQETQYF; CDR3 DNA: TGTGCCAGCAGTAGGGACTTCCAAGAGACCCAGTACTTC
J gene: TRBJ1-3; D gene: -; clone size: many; V gene: TRBV5-1; CDR3 protein: CASSLPQTASSGNTIYF; CDR3 DNA: TGCGCCAGCAGCTTGCCCCAGACAGCCTCCTCTGGAAACACCATATATTTT
J gene: TRBJ2-1; D gene: TRBD1; clone size: many; V gene: TRBV5-6; CDR3 protein: CASSLRQGAYNEQFF; CDR3 DNA: TGTGCCAGCAGCTTGAGACAGGGGGCCTACAATGAGCAGTTCTTC
J gene: TRBJ2-1; D gene: TRBD2; clone size: many; V gene: TRBV5-1; CDR3 protein: CASSLGPSGGNYEQFF; CDR3 DNA: TGCGCCAGCAGCCTTGGCCCTAGCGGGGGTAATTATGAGCAGTTCTTC
J gene: TRBJ2-5; D gene: -; clone size: many; V gene: TRBV5-1; CDR3 protein: CASSMGMGDGTQYF; CDR3 DNA: TGCGCCAGCAGCATGGGTATGGGAGATGGGACCCAGTACTTC
J gene: TRBJ1-1; D gene: TRBD1; clone size: -; V gene: TRBV5-6; CDR3 protein: CASRRGQGLNTEAFF; CDR3 DNA: TGTGCCAGCAGACGTGGACAGGGTTTGAACACTGAAGCTTTCTTT